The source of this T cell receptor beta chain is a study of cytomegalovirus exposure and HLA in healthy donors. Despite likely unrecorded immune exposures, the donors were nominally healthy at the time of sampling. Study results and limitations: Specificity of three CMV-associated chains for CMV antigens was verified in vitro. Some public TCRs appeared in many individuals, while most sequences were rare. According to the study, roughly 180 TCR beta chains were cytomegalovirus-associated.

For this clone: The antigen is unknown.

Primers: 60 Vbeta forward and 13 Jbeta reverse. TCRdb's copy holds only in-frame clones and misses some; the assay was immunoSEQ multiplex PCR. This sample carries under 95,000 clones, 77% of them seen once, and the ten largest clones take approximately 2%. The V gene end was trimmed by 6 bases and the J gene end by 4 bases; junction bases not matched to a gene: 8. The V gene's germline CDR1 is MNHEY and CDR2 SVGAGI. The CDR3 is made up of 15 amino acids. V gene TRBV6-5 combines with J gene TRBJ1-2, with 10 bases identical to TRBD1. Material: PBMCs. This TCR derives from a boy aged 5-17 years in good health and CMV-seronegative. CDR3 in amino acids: CASRNDRGQGYGYTF. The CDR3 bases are TGTGCCAGCAGGAACGACAGGGGGCAAGGCTATGGCTACACCTTC.